A selection of T cell receptor beta chains follows, all from one sample in a study of shared clonotypes between healthy human individuals. The method was immunoSEQ multiplex PCR; TCRdb's version includes in-frame clones alone and lacks a portion of them. Of 300,000 to 400,000 clones in the sample, around 87% were seen once. Source material: memory CD8+ T cells sorted from blood. Receptors originate from a man aged 18 to 29 in good health. The CDR3 runs from the conserved cysteine through the conserved F or W. A D gene is named only where the DNA matches it firmly. Clone size is given for some rows only: seen once, a few or many times, or a class if the clone is expanded.

cdr3_length j_call v_call clone_size d_call cdr3_nt cdr3_aa
13 TRBJ1-2 TRBV14 once NA TGTGCCAGCAGCCCGGGAAGGAACTATGGCTACACCTTC CASSPGRNYGYTF
15 TRBJ1-2 TRBV5-1 NA NA TGCGCCAGCAGCTTGGGTGGGGCCCAAAGATATGGCTACACCTTC CASSLGGAQRYGYTF
16 TRBJ2-3 TRBV10-3 NA NA TGTGCCATCAGTCCAGACAGGGAGGGAGGCACAGATACGCAGTATTTT CAISPDREGGTDTQYF
14 TRBJ1-5 TRBV7-8 NA NA TGTGCCAGCAGCTTAGCAGGGGCCGATCAGCCCCAGCATTTT CASSLAGADQPQHF
12 TRBJ2-1 TRBV19 few NA TGTGCCAGTAGTATGGTACTCAATGAGCAGTTCTTC CASSMVLNEQFF
17 TRBJ2-7 TRBV13 NA TRBD2 TGTGCCAGCAGCCCACCACTCACTAGCGGGGCTTCCTACGAGCAGTACTTC CASSPPLTSGASYEQYF
13 TRBJ1-5 TRBV4-1 few NA TGCGCCAGCAGCCAAACTCTCAATCAGCCCCAGCATTTT CASSQTLNQPQHF
14 TRBJ2-3 TRBV7-2 NA NA TGTGCCAGCAGCCAGGGGGACTCCGGAGGTACGCAGTATTTT CASSQGDSGGTQYF
12 TRBJ2-7 TRBV14 NA NA TGTGCCAGCAGCCAATGGCAGTACGAGCAGTACTTC CASSQWQYEQYF
15 TRBJ1-5 TRBV11-2 NA NA TGTGCCAGCAGCTTAGCACCGGACAGTTATCAGCCCCAGCATTTT CASSLAPDSYQPQHF
14 TRBJ2-7 TRBV25-1 once NA TGTGCCAGCAGTGAAGGGGGGCCTACTTACGAGCAGTACTTC CASSEGGPTYEQYF
17 TRBJ1-1 TRBV10-3 NA TRBD1 TGTGCCATCAGTGAGCCAGGGGGGGGCGCACTGAACACTGAAGCTTTCTTT CAISEPGGGALNTEAFF
14 TRBJ2-7 TRBV6-5 NA TRBD2 TGTGCCAGCAGTTCAGGACTAGCGCCCGACGAGCAGTACTTC CASSSGLAPDEQYF
15 TRBJ2-7 TRBV7-9 NA TRBD2 TGTGCCAGCAGCTTAGCCGCTAGCGGGAGGATCGAGCAGTACTTC CASSLAASGRIEQYF
13 TRBJ2-1 TRBV4-3 NA NA TGCGCCAGCCTCCGAATGGGAGAGAATGAGCAGTTCTTC CASLRMGENEQFF
15 TRBJ2-5 TRBV9 NA TRBD1 TGTGCCAGCAGCGTAGAGACAGGGGGCTTAGAGACCCAGTACTTC CASSVETGGLETQYF
18 TRBJ1-5 TRBV6-1 NA TRBD1 TGTGCCAGCAGTGGGAAACCGAGGACAGGGGGTAACAATCAGCCCCAGCATTTT CASSGKPRTGGNNQPQHF
13 TRBJ2-2 TRBV15 NA NA TGTGCCACCAGCTTAGTCGGCACCGGGGAGCTGTTTTTT CATSLVGTGELFF
15 TRBJ1-6 TRBV7-3 NA TRBD1 TGTGCCAGCAGCAGGACAGGGGCCCATAATTCACCCCTCCACTTT CASSRTGAHNSPLHF
11 TRBJ2-1 TRBV18 NA NA TGTGCCGCCAGAACGGCGCGAGAGCAGTTCTTC CAARTAREQFF
15 TRBJ1-6 TRBV5-6 NA TRBD1 TGTGCCAGCAGCTCCGAGACAGGGTATAATTCACCCCTCCACTTT CASSSETGYNSPLHF
15 TRBJ1-1 TRBV2 NA NA TGTGCCAGCAGCCGGGGGGCACAGCGGTATACTGAAGCTTTCTTT CASSRGAQRYTEAFF
13 TRBJ1-1 TRBV7-2 NA NA TGTGCCAGCAGCCTCAGGACAGACACTGAAGCTTTCTTT CASSLRTDTEAFF
15 TRBJ2-3 TRBV15 NA NA TGTGCCACCAGCAGAGATGCTAGCGGCACAGATACGCAGTATTTT CATSRDASGTDTQYF
14 TRBJ1-5 TRBV6-1 NA TRBD1 TGTGCCAGCAGCGAAGGGGGCGCTCCGGAGCCCCAGCATTTT CASSEGGAPEPQHF
11 TRBJ1-1 TRBV7-9 NA NA TGTGCCAGCAAAAGAGGCACTGAAGCTTTCTTT CASKRGTEAFF
17 TRBJ2-2 TRBV15 NA NA TGTGCCACCAGCAGCCCCGCAGGGCCCTCGAACACCGGGGAGCTGTTTTTT CATSSPAGPSNTGELFF
14 TRBJ2-5 TRBV6-1 NA TRBD2 TGTGCCAGCAGTGAGACGGGGGGAGGTGAGACCCAGTACTTC CASSETGGGETQYF
14 TRBJ2-3 TRBV7-9 NA NA TGTGCCAGCAGCCCCGCCCGGCCCACAGATACGCAGTATTTT CASSPARPTDTQYF
12 TRBJ1-1 TRBV6-1 NA NA TGTGCCAGCAGTGCGGTTGGGACTGAAGCTTTCTTT CASSAVGTEAFF
13 TRBJ1-1 TRBV6-5 NA NA TGTGCCAGCAGTTACTCCGAGGGCACTGAAGCTTTCTTT CASSYSEGTEAFF
16 TRBJ2-7 TRBV7-9 NA TRBD2 TGTGCCAGCAGCTTAGTGGGTAGCGGGAAAGGGTACGAGCAGTACTTC CASSLVGSGKGYEQYF
17 TRBJ2-7 TRBV7-2 NA NA TGTGCCAGCAGCTTAAGGGGCGGTGCAGGAGCTTCCTACGAGCAGTACTTC CASSLRGGAGASYEQYF
18 TRBJ2-2 TRBV7-6 NA TRBD2 TGTGCCAGCAGCCCCGGACTAGCGGGGGGGCCTAACACCGGGGAGCTGTTTTTT CASSPGLAGGPNTGELFF
14 TRBJ1-2 TRBV27 NA NA TGTGCCAGCAGTTTATCTGGTCGGTACTATGGCTACACCTTC CASSLSGRYYGYTF
13 TRBJ1-2 TRBV7-9 NA NA TGTGCCAGCAGCTTAGACAGGGCCAGCGGCTACACCTTC CASSLDRASGYTF
20 TRBJ1-5 TRBV21-1 many NA TGTGCCAGCAAGAGGAAGAGACTGGGGTTGGACCGGTGCTTGGGTCAGCCCCAGCATTTT CASKRKRLGLDRCLGQPQHF
16 TRBJ2-7 TRBV6-1 NA NA TGTGCCAGCAGTGGCCCGGCCGGGACGGCTTCCTACGAGCAGTACTTC CASSGPAGTASYEQYF
15 TRBJ2-7 TRBV27 NA NA TGTGCCAGCAGTCCGTACCCGAGCGTCACCTACGAGCAGTACTTC CASSPYPSVTYEQYF
15 TRBJ2-7 TRBV6-5 NA NA TGTGCCAGCAGTTACTCAGTGCAGGGCTCCTACGAGCAGTACTTC CASSYSVQGSYEQYF
20 TRBJ2-7 TRBV21-1 few NA TGTGCCAGCAGCAAAGACGGCAGTTACCCAGTCCGCCTAGCTGCCGACGAGCAGTACTTC CASSKDGSYPVRLAADEQYF
15 TRBJ2-7 TRBV4-1 NA NA TGCGCCAGCAGCCAAGAGGCCAGCAGCTCCTACGAGCAGTACTTC CASSQEASSSYEQYF
14 TRBJ1-2 TRBV5-1 NA NA TGCGCCAGCAGCTTGGGTCAGGGGAACTATGGCTACACCTTC CASSLGQGNYGYTF
12 TRBJ2-1 TRBV13 NA NA TGTGCCAGCAGCCGCCGGTTCAATGAGCAGTTCTTC CASSRRFNEQFF
14 TRBJ2-7 TRBV4-2 once TRBD1 TGTGCCAGCAGCCTAGGGACAGACTCCTACGAGCAGTACTTC CASSLGTDSYEQYF
16 TRBJ1-5 TRBV4-1 NA NA TGCGCCAGCAGCCCTTGGTCGGGACTTAGCAATCAGCCCCAGCATTTT CASSPWSGLSNQPQHF
12 TRBJ1-1 TRBV6-5 NA TRBD1 TGTGCCAGCAGTTACGCGACAGGGGAAGCTTTCTTT CASSYATGEAFF
16 TRBJ2-7 TRBV6-5 NA NA TGTGCCAGCAGTTTCCGCTCTGTGGGACCCTCCTACGAGCAGTACTTC CASSFRSVGPSYEQYF
13 TRBJ2-7 TRBV2 NA NA TGTGCCAGCAGTGTCTCCAGGGCGGGCGAGCAGTACTTC CASSVSRAGEQYF
14 TRBJ1-1 TRBV4-1 NA NA TGCGCCAGCAGACTTGAGCAGGCGGACACTGAAGCTTTCTTT CASRLEQADTEAFF
15 TRBJ2-7 TRBV18 NA TRBD2 TGTGCCAGCTCACCCCCGGGGCTAGCGGGTTACGAGCAGTACTTC CASSPPGLAGYEQYF
14 TRBJ2-7 TRBV29-1 NA NA TGCAGCGTTCAGTGGCAGGGGTACTCCTACGAGCAGTACTTC CSVQWQGYSYEQYF
14 TRBJ1-2 TRBV9 once NA TGTGCCAGCAGCGGGACCTGGGGGAGCTATGGCTACACCTTC CASSGTWGSYGYTF
13 TRBJ1-1 TRBV2 NA NA TGTGCCAGCAGTTATGCTTTTAACACTGAAGCTTTCTTT CASSYAFNTEAFF
14 TRBJ2-1 TRBV27 NA NA TGTGCCAGCAGTTCGCGGCAGGGAATGGATGAGCAGTTCTTC CASSSRQGMDEQFF
15 TRBJ2-7 TRBV6-1 NA NA TGTGCCAGCAGTGAACTCGTAACGGGGACCTACGAGCAGTACTTC CASSELVTGTYEQYF
14 TRBJ2-1 TRBV6-5 NA TRBD2 TGTGCCAGCAGTTCCCTAGCGGGCTACAATGAGCAGTTCTTC CASSSLAGYNEQFF